This T cell receptor (beta chain) comes out of a study of cytomegalovirus exposure and HLA in healthy donors. Turning to the study itself: The 120 or so validation repertoires used the same platform as the 600 to 750 first-cohort repertoires (as reported by a later analysis).

Profiling relied on immunoSEQ multiplex PCR, and the TCRdb table lists in-frame clones only, not all of them. The sample carries 250,000 to 350,000 clones, approximately 90% recorded once. The CDR3 has 15 amino acids. V shed 0 bases and J 6 bases; nucleotides not matched to a gene: 5. From germline, CDR1 is SGDLS and CDR2 YYNGEE. Specimen: PBMCs. The V and J genes are TRBV9 and TRBJ2-1; 8 bases agree with TRBD2. This receptor was identified in a woman aged 25-40 years in good health and CMV-seropositive. The CDR3 spells CASSVGSGISNEQFF. Written as DNA, the CDR3 is TGTGCCAGCAGCGTAGGTAGCGGGATCAGCAATGAGCAGTTCTTC.